One T cell receptor (beta chain) is described in this entry. 13 Jbeta primers and 60 Vbeta primers were used for the PCR. TCRdb's copy holds only in-frame clones and misses some; the assay was immunoSEQ multiplex PCR. The table includes more than 150,000 clones, approximately 82% detected once. These data belong to a study of cytomegalovirus exposure and HLA in healthy donors. CDR1 SGDLS and CDR2 YYNGEE come from the germline V gene. The CDR3 extends over 15 amino acids. The receptor was derived from a woman in her thirties or forties in good health and CMV-seropositive. J is TRBJ2-5 and V is TRBV9; 7 positions match TRBD2. The J call may be mistaken, given a closer DNA end match to TRBJ2-7. Source material: PBMCs. The DNA for the CDR3 is TGTGCCAGCAGCGTCAGCGGGACCAGCTCCTACGAGCAGTACTTC. This sequence encodes CASSVSGTSSYEQYF.